This T cell receptor (beta chain) was documented in a study of shared clonotypes between healthy human individuals. Study outcomes and limitations: For naive CD4 cells, 4% to 6% of clonotypes were shared across a handful of donors. Despite large depth, rarefaction showed incomplete sorted-subset sequencing.

Genomic DNA of each subset was evenly split across several immunoSEQ plates. This table comes from immunoSEQ multiplex PCR, and its TCRdb copy is limited to in-frame clones, with some not included. Of 2 million to 2.5 million clones listed, about 90% are singletons. For this clone: The antigen is undetermined.

CDR1 is SGHTA and CDR2 is FQGNSA in the germline V gene. V dropped 4 bases and J dropped 3 bases, with 4 bases sitting between them. The CDR3 contains 11 residues. The TCR was taken from a man younger than 35 in good health. Some clones in this sample may be carry-over from other donors' samples. This sequence joins TRBV7-2 and TRBJ2-7; the D is unclear. The sequenced material came from naive CD4+ T cells from PBMCs. Subset: CD45RA+ positively selected. The CDR3 DNA sequence: TGTGCCAGCAGCTACTACTACGAGCAGTACTTC. It is translated as CASSYYYEQYF.